Following are 20 T cell receptor beta chains from one sample sequenced in a study of blood T cells in healthy people across ages. A J-beta primer mix and a sample-barcoded 5' primer were used in a second PCR of roughly 6 to 12 cycles. Via MiXCR, TCRdb re-called the 5' RACE reads, giving one row per CDR3 protein. Altogether around 1.5 million distinct CDR3 sequences are present, roughly 40% being singletons, with the ten largest covering roughly 7.9%. The sequencing input was blood. These receptors came from a young woman in good health.

The chain combines TRBV6-5 with TRBJ1-6; D perhaps matches TRBD1 (5 bases). The CDR3 extends over 14 amino acids. CDR1 and CDR2 from the germline V gene are MNHEY and SVGAGI. V was clipped by 6 bases and J by 7 bases, with 13 bases between them. This CDR3 reads CASSKRGSNSPLHF. Written as DNA, the CDR3 is TGTGCCAGCAGCAAGAGGGGCTCAAATTCACCCCTCCACTTT.

V usage is TRBV18 and J usage is TRBJ2-1, with 9 bases identical to TRBD1. The CDR3 length is 14 residues. Per germline, CDR1 KGHSH and CDR2 LQKENI. J gave up 6 bases and V 8 bases, and 8 bases lay outside the gene matches. CDR3 in amino acids: CASLRDRDTNEQFF. DNA for the CDR3: TGTGCCAGCCTCCGGGACAGGGACACCAATGAGCAGTTCTTC. The variable domain in full, with the rest retrieved from reference TRBV18 and TRBJ2-1, is NAGVMQNPRHLVRRRGQEARLRCSPMKGHSHVYWYRQLPEEGLKFMVYLQKENIIDESGMPKERFSAEFPKEGPSILRIQQVVRGDSAAYFCASLRDRDTNEQFFGPGTRLTVL.

This clonotype was observed a few times. The CDR3 region has the DNA TGTGCCAGCAGGGGTCTTTTTGGAAACACCATATATTTT. Encoded protein: CASRGLFGNTIYF. The chain uses TRBV12-3 or TRBV12-4 and TRBJ1-3; no definite D call. V shed 6 bases and J shed 3 bases, with 9 bases lying between them. The CDR3 totals 13 residues.

Turning to this clonotype: The junction departs from the called germline gene at one end, perhaps through a read error. This chain joins TRBV7-2 and TRBJ2-3; TRBD2 matches at 10 bases. The CDR3 sequence is 17 residues long. In germline, CDR1 is SGHTA, CDR2 FQGNSA. The CDR3 coding sequence is TGTGCCAGCAGCCATGGGCTAGCGGGAGTGTGGACAGATATGCAGTATTTT. Translated, it gives CASSHGLAGVWTDMQYF.

This chain links TRBV6-5 with TRBJ1-5; D call uncertain. The CDR3 runs 18 residues. Germline CDR1 MNHEY, CDR2 SVGAGI. Trimming cost V 0 bases and J 0 bases, with 15 bases left between them. CDR3 sequence reads: CASSYSATEPYSNQPQHF. The CDR3 bases are TGTGCCAGCAGTTACTCGGCGACGGAGCCGTATAGCAATCAGCCCCAGCATTTT.

The chain links TRBV9 to TRBJ2-5; 8 bases are a match to TRBD1. Germline V gene data show CDR1 as SGDLS and CDR2 as YYNGEE. V lost 2 bases, J lost 1 base, and 1 base stayed unmatched. The CDR3 contains 14 residues. Here the CDR3 reads CASSVDRGQETQYF. CDR3 nucleotides: TGTGCCAGCAGCGTCGACAGGGGCCAAGAGACCCAGTACTTC.

CDR3 residues: CASSYLGGAREKLFF. The CDR3 nucleotides read TGTGCCAGCAGTTACTTAGGGGGGGCGCGCGAAAAACTGTTTTTT. The chain uses TRBV6-5 and TRBJ1-4; tentative D call: TRBD1 (6 bases). Germline V gives CDR1 MNHEY, CDR2 SVGAGI. V lost 1 base, J lost 8 bases, and 14 bases lay in between. CDR3 length: 15 residues.

The table lists this clonotype with a few counts. V usage is TRBV12-3 or TRBV12-4 and J usage is TRBJ2-5; D assignment may be TRBD1 or TRBD2 (6 bases each). The germline V and J ends were trimmed by 3 bases and 6 bases, with 14 bases remaining between them. CDR3 size: 14 residues. DNA for the CDR3: TGTGCCAGCAGTTTTCCCGGGGGCGTAAAGACCCAGTACTTC. This codes for CASSFPGGVKTQYF.

The chain is built from TRBV24-1 and TRBJ2-1, with D possibly matching TRBD2 (7 bases). CDR3 size: 17 residues. The germline CDR1 and CDR2 sequences are KGHDR and SFDVKD. V lost 3 bases to trimming and J lost 2 bases, with 16 bases between them. This CDR3 is CATSDPGASGTYNEQFF. The CDR3 coding sequence is TGTGCCACCAGTGATCCGGGGGCTAGCGGCACCTACAATGAGCAGTTCTTC.

J is TRBJ2-7 and V is TRBV10-3; 9 bases align to TRBD2. With 8 bases clipped from V and 7 bases from J, the junction kept 18 bases outside the gene matches. Per germline, CDR1 ENHRY and CDR2 SYGVKD. CDR3 size: 16 residues. In nucleotides, the CDR3 is TGTGCCATCCCGACTAGCGGACGAAGCTCCTACAATGAGCAGTACTTC. Protein product: CAIPTSGRSSYNEQYF.

The chain combines TRBV24-1 with TRBJ2-7, with TRBD2 identical over 9 bases. The ends lost 3 bases at V and 5 bases at J; junction bases unmatched: 4. CDR1 is KGHDR and CDR2 is SFDVKD in the germline V gene. The CDR3 is 14 amino acids. The CDR3 region is CATSDAGGPHEQYF. The CDR3 DNA reads TGTGCCACCAGTGATGCGGGGGGGCCCCACGAGCAGTACTTC.

The chain joins TRBV7-2 to TRBJ2-3; D gene uncertain. Germline-derived CDR1 and CDR2 are SGHTA and FQGNSA. There are 14 residues in the CDR3. V lost 6 bases and J 4 bases, leaving 14 bases between the germline ends. DNA of the CDR3: TGTGCCAGCAGTCCTCACTCCCCCCCAGATACGCAGTATTTT. Protein: CASSPHSPPDTQYF.

V usage is TRBV30 and J usage is TRBJ2-6; D may be TRBD1 or TRBD2 (6 bases each). CDR1 and CDR2 (germline): GTSNPN, SVGIG (reference sequence). The CDR3 is 18 residues long. V lost 3 bases, J lost 0 bases, and 18 bases lay in between. The CDR3 DNA is TGTGCCTGGAGGATGGTAGGGGGGATCTCCTCTGGGGCCAACGTCCTGACTTTC. Translating it yields CAWRMVGGISSGANVLTF.

The V call is TRBV5-6, the J call TRBJ2-1, with D possibly TRBD1 on 6 matching bases. V dropped 6 bases and J dropped 10 bases, with 17 bases sitting between them. The V gene's germline CDR1 is SGHDT and CDR2 YYEEEE. This CDR3 is 13 amino acids long. The CDR3 spells CASNTPGTIEQFF. The CDR3, as DNA: TGTGCCAGCAACACCCCCGGGACAATAGAGCAGTTCTTC.

The chain has TRBV27 and TRBJ2-3; weak D call: TRBD2 (5 bases). The CDR3 extends over 15 amino acids. Trimming cost V 11 bases and J 2 bases, with 20 bases left between them. The germline V gene encodes CDR1 MNHEY and CDR2 SMNVEV (reference sequence). CDR3 sequence: CASIPGGPNTDTQYF. In DNA, the CDR3 is TGTGCCTCCATTCCGGGCGGGCCTAACACAGATACGCAGTATTTT.

In its sample, this clonotype was seen a few times. The chain couples TRBV20-1 to TRBJ2-1; TRBD2 is a possible D gene (5 bases). Germline assignment: CDR1 DFQATT and CDR2 SNEGSKA (reference sequence). V was pared by 3 bases and J by 1 base, with 13 bases between. There are 15 residues in the CDR3. CDR3 region: CSARGVGDSYNEQFF. The DNA for the CDR3 is TGCAGTGCTAGGGGCGTGGGAGATTCCTACAATGAGCAGTTCTTC.

The V and J genes are TRBV10-3 and TRBJ2-5, with 9 positions matching TRBD2. Per germline, CDR1 ENHRY and CDR2 SYGVKD. This CDR3 spans 12 amino acids. J was trimmed by 11 bases and V by 3 bases; bases with no gene match: 4. CDR3: CAISDKREEQYF. The DNA for the CDR3 is TGTGCCATCAGTGATAAGCGGGAGGAGCAGTACTTC.

The chain recombines TRBV6-5 with TRBJ2-4, with 7 positions matching TRBD1. J was trimmed by 0 bases and V by 4 bases; bases with no gene match: 9. Germline CDR1 and CDR2: MNHEY and SVGAGI. The CDR3 totals 17 residues. CDR3 amino acids: CASSSLTGLLAKNIQYF. The CDR3 nucleotides are TGTGCCAGCAGTTCCCTGACAGGGCTACTAGCCAAAAACATTCAGTACTTC.

This rearrangement joins TRBV7-3 to TRBJ2-1, with 11 bases identical to TRBD2. J lost 11 bases, V lost 0 bases, and 6 bases had no gene match. The CDR3 sequence is 15 residues long. CDR1 and CDR2 from the germline V gene are SGHTA and FQGTGA. The CDR3 coding sequence is TGTGCCAGCAGCTTAACCCCGGGACTAGCGGCCCAGCAGTTCTTC. Residues: CASSLTPGLAAQQFF.

In its sample, this clonotype was seen many times. CDR3 region: CSAGTGANYGYTF. The DNA for the CDR3 is TGCAGCGCGGGGACAGGGGCCAACTATGGCTACACCTTC. The chain couples TRBV20-1 to TRBJ1-2; 10 nucleotides align to TRBD1. Germline V gives CDR1 DFQATT, CDR2 SNEGSKA (reference sequence). The CDR3 has 13 residues.